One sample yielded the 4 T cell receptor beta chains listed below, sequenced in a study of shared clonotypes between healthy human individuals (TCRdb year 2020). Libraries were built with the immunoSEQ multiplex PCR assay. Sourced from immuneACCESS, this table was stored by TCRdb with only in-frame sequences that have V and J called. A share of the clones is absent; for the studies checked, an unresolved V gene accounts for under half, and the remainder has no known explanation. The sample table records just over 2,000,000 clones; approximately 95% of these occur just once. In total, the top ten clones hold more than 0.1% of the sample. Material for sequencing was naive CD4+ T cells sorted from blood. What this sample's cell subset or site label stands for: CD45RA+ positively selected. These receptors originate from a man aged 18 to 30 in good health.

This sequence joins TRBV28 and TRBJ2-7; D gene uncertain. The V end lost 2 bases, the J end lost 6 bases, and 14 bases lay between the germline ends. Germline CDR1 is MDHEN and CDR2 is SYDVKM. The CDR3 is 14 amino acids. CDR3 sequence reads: CASSLIGRAGEQYF. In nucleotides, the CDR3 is TGTGCCAGCAGTTTAATCGGTAGGGCCGGCGAGCAGTACTTC. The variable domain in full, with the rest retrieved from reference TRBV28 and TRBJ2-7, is DVKVTQSSRYLVKRTGEKVFLECVQDMDHENMFWYRQDPGLGLRLIYFSYDVKMKEKGDIPEGYSVSREKKERFSLILESASTNQTSMYLCASSLIGRAGEQYFGPGTRLTVT.

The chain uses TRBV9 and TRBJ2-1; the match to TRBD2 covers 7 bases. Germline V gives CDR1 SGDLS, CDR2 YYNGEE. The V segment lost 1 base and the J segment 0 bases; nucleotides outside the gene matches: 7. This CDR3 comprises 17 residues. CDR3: CASSVWLAANSYNEQFF. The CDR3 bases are TGTGCCAGCAGCGTATGGCTAGCGGCTAACTCCTACAATGAGCAGTTCTTC.

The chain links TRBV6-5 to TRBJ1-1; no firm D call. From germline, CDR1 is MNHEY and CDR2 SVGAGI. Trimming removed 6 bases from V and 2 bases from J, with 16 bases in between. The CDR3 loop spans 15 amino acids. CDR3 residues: CASSVHAYANTEAFF. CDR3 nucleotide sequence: TGTGCCAGCAGCGTGCATGCCTACGCCAACACTGAAGCTTTCTTT.

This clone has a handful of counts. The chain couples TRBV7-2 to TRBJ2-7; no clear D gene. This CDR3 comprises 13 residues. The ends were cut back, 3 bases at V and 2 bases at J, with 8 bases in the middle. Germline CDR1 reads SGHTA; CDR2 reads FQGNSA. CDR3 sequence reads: CASSLTATYEQYF. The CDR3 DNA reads TGTGCCAGCAGCTTGACCGCTACCTACGAGCAGTACTTC. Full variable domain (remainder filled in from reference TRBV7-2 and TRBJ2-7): GAGVSQSPSNKVTEKGKDVELRCDPISGHTALYWYRQSLGQGLEFLIYFQGNSAPDKSGLPSDRFSAERTGGSVSTLTIQRTQQEDSAVYLCASSLTATYEQYFGPGTRLTVT.